This T cell receptor (beta chain) was sequenced during a study of T cell changes during pregnancy in multiple sclerosis (dated by TCRdb to between 2018 and 2020). In terms of the full investigation: Changes in the T cell repertoire over the course of pregnancy were examined in this study in women with multiple sclerosis.

About this clone: Its antigen remains unidentified. No much larger clone is present one base from it, and per-base qualities are unavailable.

The germline V gene (reference sequence) yields GTSNPN for CDR1 and SVGIG for CDR2. The CDR3 measures 13 amino acids from cysteine to phenylalanine. Only the CDR3 part of the read is kept: 39 bases, read in frame from the first base. Cut back by 0 bases and 6 bases, the V and J ends lie 8 bases apart. The library was built by means of the immunoSEQ multiplex PCR assay. Not all clones reach the TCRdb copy of this immuneACCESS table, which keeps in-frame sequences only. Checked studies attribute under half of the gap to unresolved V genes and leave the rest unexplained. The sample table shows 67,000 or so clones, and 92% are seen once. Clones ranked in the top ten supply approximately 2.8% of the sample.

Recombination connected TRBV30 to TRBJ2-2, and perhaps TRBD2 as D gene, on 5 matching bases. The specimen was CD8+ T cells from peripheral blood mononuclear cells, collected in the third trimester of pregnancy. The sequence derives from a female donor in good health, enrolled as a control in a pregnancy study. The nucleotides are TGTGCCTGGAGTGTAGCCGGGGCCGGGGAGCTGTTTTTT. Translation gives CAWSVAGAGELFF. The reference TRBV30 and TRBJ2-2 proteins fill in what lies around the CDR3, so the full variable domain reads SQTIHQWPATLVQPVGSPLSLECTVEGTSNPNLYWYRQAAGRGLQLLFYSVGIGQISSEVPQNLSASRPQDRQFILSSKKLLLSDSGFYLCAWSVAGAGELFFGEGSRLTVL.